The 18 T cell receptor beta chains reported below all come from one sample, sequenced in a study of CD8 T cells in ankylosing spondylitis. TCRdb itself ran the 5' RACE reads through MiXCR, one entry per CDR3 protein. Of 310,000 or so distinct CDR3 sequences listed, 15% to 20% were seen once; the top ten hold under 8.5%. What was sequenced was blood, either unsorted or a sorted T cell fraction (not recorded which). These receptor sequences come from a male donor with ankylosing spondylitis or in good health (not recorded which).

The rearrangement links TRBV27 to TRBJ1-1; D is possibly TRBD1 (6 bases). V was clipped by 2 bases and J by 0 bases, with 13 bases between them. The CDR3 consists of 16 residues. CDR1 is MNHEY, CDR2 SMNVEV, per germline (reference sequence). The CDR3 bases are TGTGCCAGCAGTTTACAGGGGCGGGGTATGAACACTGAAGCTTTCTTT. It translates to CASSLQGRGMNTEAFF.

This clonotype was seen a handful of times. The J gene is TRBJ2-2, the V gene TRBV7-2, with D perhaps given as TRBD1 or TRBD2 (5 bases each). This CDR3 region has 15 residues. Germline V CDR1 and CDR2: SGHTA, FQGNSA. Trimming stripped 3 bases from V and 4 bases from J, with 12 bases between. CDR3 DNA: TGTGCCAGCAGCTTTACTGGGGGAGCCACCGGGGAGCTGTTTTTT. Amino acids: CASSFTGGATGELFF.

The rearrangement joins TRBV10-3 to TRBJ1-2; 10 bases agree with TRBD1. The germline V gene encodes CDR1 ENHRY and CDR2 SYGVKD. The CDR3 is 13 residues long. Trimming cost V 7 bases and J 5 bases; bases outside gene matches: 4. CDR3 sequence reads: CAITAGQGYGYTF. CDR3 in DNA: TGTGCCATCACCGCGGGACAGGGGTATGGCTACACCTTC.

This CDR3 reads CASRRTGKDTEAFF. The CDR3 nucleotides are TGTGCCAGCAGGCGCACAGGGAAAGACACTGAAGCTTTCTTT. The chain combines TRBV12-3 or TRBV12-4 with TRBJ1-1; TRBD1 might be the D (6 bases). CDR3 length: 14 amino acids. V lost 6 bases to trimming and J lost 3 bases, with 14 bases between them.

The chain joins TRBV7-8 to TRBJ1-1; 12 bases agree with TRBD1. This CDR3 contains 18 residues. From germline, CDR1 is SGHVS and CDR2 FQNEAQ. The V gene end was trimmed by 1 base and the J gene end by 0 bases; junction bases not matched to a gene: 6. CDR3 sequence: CASSLEVGQGALNTEAFF. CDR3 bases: TGTGCCAGCAGCTTAGAGGTGGGACAGGGGGCGTTGAACACTGAAGCTTTCTTT.

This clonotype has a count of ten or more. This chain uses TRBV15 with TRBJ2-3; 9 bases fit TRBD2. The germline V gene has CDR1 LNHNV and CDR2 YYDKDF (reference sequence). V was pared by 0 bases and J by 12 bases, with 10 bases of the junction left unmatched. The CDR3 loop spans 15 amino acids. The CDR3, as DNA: TGTGCCACCAGCAGAGATCATGAGGCTAGCGGGGCCCAGTATTTT. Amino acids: CATSRDHEASGAQYF.

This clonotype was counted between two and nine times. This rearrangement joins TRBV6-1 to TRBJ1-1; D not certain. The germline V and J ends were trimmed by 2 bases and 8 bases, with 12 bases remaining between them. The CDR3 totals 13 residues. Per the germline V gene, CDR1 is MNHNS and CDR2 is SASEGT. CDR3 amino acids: CASSEHSISEAFF. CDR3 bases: TGTGCCAGCAGTGAACACAGTATTTCGGAAGCTTTCTTT.

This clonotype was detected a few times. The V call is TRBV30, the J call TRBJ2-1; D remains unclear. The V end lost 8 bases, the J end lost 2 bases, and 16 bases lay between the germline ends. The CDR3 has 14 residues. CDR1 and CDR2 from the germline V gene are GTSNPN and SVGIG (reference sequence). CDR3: CAVTHGLAYNEQFF. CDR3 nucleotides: TGTGCCGTCACTCACGGATTAGCCTACAATGAGCAGTTCTTC.

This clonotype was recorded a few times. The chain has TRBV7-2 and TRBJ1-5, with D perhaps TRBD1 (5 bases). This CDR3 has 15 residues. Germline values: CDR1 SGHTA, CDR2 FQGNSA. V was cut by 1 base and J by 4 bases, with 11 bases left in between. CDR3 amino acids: CASSLVTWGNQPQHF. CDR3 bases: TGTGCCAGCAGCTTAGTGACGTGGGGGAATCAGCCCCAGCATTTT.

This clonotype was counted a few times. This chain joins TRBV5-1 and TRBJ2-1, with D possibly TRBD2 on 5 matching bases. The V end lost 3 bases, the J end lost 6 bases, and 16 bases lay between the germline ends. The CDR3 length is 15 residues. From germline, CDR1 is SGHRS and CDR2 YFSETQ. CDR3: CASSSLSGNSNEQFF. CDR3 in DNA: TGCGCCAGCAGCTCCCTCTCCGGGAACTCCAATGAGCAGTTCTTC.

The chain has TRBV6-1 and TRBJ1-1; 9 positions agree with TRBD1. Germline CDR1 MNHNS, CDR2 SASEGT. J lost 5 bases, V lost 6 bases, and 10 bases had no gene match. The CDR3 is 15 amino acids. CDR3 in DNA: TGTGCCAGCAGCCGGAAGCCGACAGGGGGTACTGAAGCTTTCTTT. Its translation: CASSRKPTGGTEAFF.

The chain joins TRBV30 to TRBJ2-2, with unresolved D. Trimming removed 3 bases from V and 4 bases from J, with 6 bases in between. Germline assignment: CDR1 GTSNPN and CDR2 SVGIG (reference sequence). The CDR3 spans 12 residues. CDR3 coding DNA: TGTGCCTGGAGGATCGGCACCGGGGAGCTGTTTTTT. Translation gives CAWRIGTGELFF.

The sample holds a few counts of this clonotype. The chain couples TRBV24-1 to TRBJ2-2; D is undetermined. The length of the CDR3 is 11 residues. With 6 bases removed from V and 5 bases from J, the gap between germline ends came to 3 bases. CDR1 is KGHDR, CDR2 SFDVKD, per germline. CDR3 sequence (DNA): TGTGCCACCAGTTGGACCGGGGAGCTGTTTTTT. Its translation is CATSWTGELFF.

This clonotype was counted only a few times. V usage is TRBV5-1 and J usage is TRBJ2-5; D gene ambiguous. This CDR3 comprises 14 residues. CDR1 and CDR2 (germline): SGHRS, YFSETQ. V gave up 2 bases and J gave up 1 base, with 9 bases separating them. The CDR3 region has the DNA TGCGCCAGCAGCTTTACCGTGGGCCAAGAGACCCAGTACTTC. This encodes CASSFTVGQETQYF.

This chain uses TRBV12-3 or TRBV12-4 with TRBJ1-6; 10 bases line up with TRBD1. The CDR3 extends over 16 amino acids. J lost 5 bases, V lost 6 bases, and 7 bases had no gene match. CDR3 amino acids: CASREGTGVNNSPLHF. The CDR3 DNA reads TGTGCCAGCAGGGAAGGGACAGGGGTTAATAATTCACCCCTCCACTTT.

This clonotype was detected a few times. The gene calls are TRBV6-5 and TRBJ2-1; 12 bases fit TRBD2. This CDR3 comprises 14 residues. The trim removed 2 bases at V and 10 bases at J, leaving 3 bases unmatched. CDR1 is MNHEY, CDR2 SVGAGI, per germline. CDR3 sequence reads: CASSYRTSGTEQFF. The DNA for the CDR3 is TGTGCCAGCAGTTACAGGACTAGCGGGACGGAGCAGTTCTTC.

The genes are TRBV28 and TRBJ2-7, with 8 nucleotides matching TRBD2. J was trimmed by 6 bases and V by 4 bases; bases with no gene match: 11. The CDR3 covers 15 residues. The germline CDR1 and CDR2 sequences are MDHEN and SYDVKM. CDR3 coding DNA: TGTGCCAGCAGTTGGTCTGCCGGGGGGGCTTCCGAGCAGTACGTC. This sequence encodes CASSWSAGGASEQYV.

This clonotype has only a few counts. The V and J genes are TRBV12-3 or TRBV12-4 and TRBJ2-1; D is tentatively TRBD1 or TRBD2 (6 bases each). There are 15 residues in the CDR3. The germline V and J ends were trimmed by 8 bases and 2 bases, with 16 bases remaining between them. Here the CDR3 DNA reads TGTGCCAGCCTTCGGGGGCAGACCCCCTACAATGAGCAGTTCTTC. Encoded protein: CASLRGQTPYNEQFF.